The present T cell receptor (beta chain) was sequenced within a study of CD8 T cells in Susac syndrome. Random hexamers were used to reverse transcribe about 0.5 to 1 ug of RNA. Amplification of TCR beta CDR3 used immunoSEQ multiplex PCR across 54 Vbeta and 13 Jbeta. Using its own MiXCR run on the immunoSEQ multiplex PCR reads, TCRdb lists one record per CDR3 protein. The data contain some 200,000 distinct CDR3 sequences, about 93% of them singletons. The multiple sclerosis control group comprised treatment-naive patients with stable or active relapsing-remitting disease. Both CD4+ and CD8+ T cells were negatively isolated, and TEMRA cells underwent FACS enrichment. Sequencing was performed on CD8+ T cells from PBMCs. The TCR sequence derives from a human donor with multiple sclerosis.

CDR3 region: CASTPSRGPQHF. The CDR3 nucleotides are TGTGCCAGTACCCCGTCGCGAGGGCCCCAGCATTTT. The chain joins TRBV19 to TRBJ1-5; no firm D call. The CDR3 is made up of 12 amino acids. Germline-derived CDR1 and CDR2 are LNHDA and SQIVND (reference sequence). V lost 7 bases to trimming and J lost 9 bases, with 13 bases between them.